The 5 T cell receptor beta chains below were found in one sample sequenced in a study of cytomegalovirus exposure and HLA in healthy donors. With 60 Vbeta and 13 Jbeta primers, the PCR was carried out. Data came from immunoSEQ multiplex PCR; TCRdb stores just in-frame clones and leaves some out. The sample comprises about 94,000 clones, about 80% of which are singletons, and about 7% rests with the top ten. Source material: PBMCs. All receptors come from a man aged 40-50 years in good health and CMV-seropositive.

V and J are TRBV5-4 and TRBJ2-7; 8 nucleotides agree with TRBD2. Losses at the gene ends were 5 bases for V and 5 bases for J; bases not matched to a gene: 6. Germline assignment: CDR1 SGHNT and CDR2 YYREEE (reference sequence). This CDR3 is built from 13 residues. The CDR3: CASSLREGHEQYF. The CDR3 bases are TGTGCCAGCAGTCTCCGGGAGGGCCACGAGCAGTACTTC.

The J gene is TRBJ2-1, the V gene TRBV9; 12 bases are shared with TRBD2. Trimming took 0 bases from V and 6 from J; bases not matched to a gene: 7. Germline V gene sequence: CDR1 SGDLS, CDR2 YYNGEE. The CDR3 has 17 residues. The CDR3 DNA reads TGTGCCAGCAGCGTAGTGGCTAGCGGGAGGGGTTTCAATGAGCAGTTCTTC. Its protein product is CASSVVASGRGFNEQFF.

This clone occurred once. The V and J genes are TRBV5-6 and TRBJ2-3; TRBD2 aligns across 8 bases. The germline V gene encodes CDR1 SGHDT and CDR2 YYEEEE. The CDR3 contains 15 residues. Losses at the gene ends were 0 bases for V and 4 bases for J; bases not matched to a gene: 4. The CDR3 loop is CASSLAAGVSDTQYF. The CDR3 DNA follows: TGTGCCAGCAGCTTGGCAGCGGGAGTATCAGATACGCAGTATTTT.

This clone was recorded a few times. Here the CDR3 reads CASSWGGAGFYEQYF. CDR3 DNA sequence: TGTGCCAGCAGCTGGGGGGGTGCAGGGTTCTACGAGCAGTACTTC. The J gene is TRBJ2-7, the V gene TRBV7-9, with 7 bases matching TRBD2. The J segment lost 3 bases and the V segment lost 4 bases, leaving 9 bases of the junction unmatched. Germline V gives CDR1 SEHNR, CDR2 FQNEAQ (reference sequence). This CDR3 has 15 amino acids.

This clone was seen once. This chain uses TRBV5-8 with TRBJ2-5, with 7 bases fitting TRBD1. Trimming at V came to 3 bases and at J to 5 bases, leaving 7 bases not matched to a gene. Germline CDR1 and CDR2: SGHTS and YDEGEE. CDR3 size: 14 residues. The CDR3 nucleotides read TGTGCCAGCAGCTCTCCACAGGGGCTGGAGACCCAGTACTTC. This translates into CASSSPQGLETQYF.